This T cell receptor beta chain comes out of a study of cytomegalovirus exposure and HLA in healthy donors. Findings and caveats of the study: Analyzed later, association rates of TCRs varied across HLA loci, with DRB1 most and HLA-C fewest.

Among the donors, all were healthy bone marrow donors. Remarks on this clone: Its antigen is not identified.

Germline loops: CDR1 SEHNR, CDR2 FQNEAQ (reference sequence). This CDR3 contains 15 residues. V was clipped by 1 base and J by 4 bases; unmatched bases: 3. This PCR relied on a set of 60 Vbeta primers and 13 Jbeta primers. Method: immunoSEQ multiplex PCR; TCRdb's copy keeps in-frame clones and lacks some. The sample holds around 200,000 clones, around 83% seen once. V usage is TRBV7-9 and J usage is TRBJ2-1; TRBD1 matches 8 bases. Sample: PBMCs. The clonotype was recovered from a girl between 10 and 17 years old in good health and CMV-seronegative. The CDR3 bases are TGTGCCAGCAGCTTAGGGACAGGGTATTACAATGAGCAGTTCTTC. Residues: CASSLGTGYYNEQFF.